This TCR beta chain was sequenced during a study of CD8 T cells in Susac syndrome. Study-wide results and limits: A relatively small number of individuals underwent TCR sequencing and HLA analysis.

For this clonotype: The antigen is unknown.

The authors reverse transcribed 0.5 to 1 ug RNA with random hexamers. Across 54 Vbeta and 13 Jbeta, immunoSEQ multiplex PCR amplified TCR beta CDR3. TCRdb used MiXCR to reprocess the immunoSEQ multiplex PCR reads, holding one entry per CDR3 protein. Of under 200,000 distinct CDR3 sequences in the sample, roughly 94% were seen once. This sequence was found in a human donor in good health. Sequencing was carried out using CD4+ T cells from PBMCs.

CDR3 nucleotide sequence: TGTGCCAGCAGCCTCGACCACGGGAGGGGAAACATTCAGTACTTC. Its protein is CASSLDHGRGNIQYF. This rearrangement joins TRBV27 to TRBJ2-4; 8 nucleotides agree with TRBD2. Trimming took 6 bases from V and 6 from J; bases not matched to a gene: 10. The germline gives CDR1 MNHEY, CDR2 SMNVEV (reference sequence). The CDR3 is made up of 15 amino acids.